The 31 T cell receptor beta chains reported below all come from one sample, sequenced in a study of neoadjuvant anti-PD-1 for oral cavity cancer. Documented time point: after neoadjuvant nivolumab, at surgical resection. TCRdb keeps only in-frame clones here, not all; method: immunoSEQ multiplex PCR. The profile covers around 13,000 clones, with approximately 74% appearing a single time and 2.5% to 3% taken by the ten largest. Sample: PBMCs, taken after nivolumab (anti-PD-1) treatment. The source of these receptors is a person between 35 and 79 years old with oral cavity squamous cell carcinoma.

The V and J genes are TRBV2 and TRBJ1-5; 8 bases align to TRBD1. This CDR3 has 14 residues. Germline CDR1 SNHLY, CDR2 FYNNEI. Trimming took 4 bases from V and 6 from J; bases not matched to a gene: 5. The CDR3 reads CASSGTGIGQPQHF. The CDR3 DNA reads TGTGCCAGCAGTGGGACAGGGATAGGTCAGCCCCAGCATTTT. The full variable domain, with the rest looked up from reference TRBV2 and TRBJ1-5, is EPEVTQTPSHQVTQMGQEVILRCVPISNHLYFYWYRQILGQKVEFLVSFYNNEISEKSEIFDDQFSVERPDGSNFTLKIRSTKLEDSAMYFCASSGTGIGQPQHFGDGTRLSIL.

In DNA form, the CDR3 reads TGTGCCAGTAGACCCGCGGGGGGGAACTATGGCTACACCTTC. It encodes CASRPAGGNYGYTF. The chain employs TRBV19 and TRBJ1-2; D may be TRBD1 (5 bases). Germline assignment: CDR1 LNHDA and CDR2 SQIVND (reference sequence). The CDR3 has 14 amino acids. The V and J ends lost 6 bases and 2 bases respectively, with 13 bases between them. Combining the CDR3 with reference TRBV19 and TRBJ1-2 gives the whole variable domain DGGITQSPKYLFRKEGQNVTLSCEQNLNHDAMYWYRQDPGQGLRLIYYSQIVNDFQKGDIAEGYSVSREKKESFPLTVTSAQKNPTAFYLCASRPAGGNYGYTFGSGTRLTVV.

The chain uses TRBV25-1 and TRBJ2-1; D not certain. Trimming removed 2 bases at V and 0 bases at J, with 8 bases between. Germline CDR1 reads MGHDK; CDR2 reads SYGVNS. CDR3 length: 15 amino acids. The CDR3 here is CASSERSSSYNEQFF. CDR3 sequence (DNA): TGTGCCAGCAGTGAAAGGAGCTCCTCCTACAATGAGCAGTTCTTC.

This rearrangement joins TRBV7-8 to TRBJ2-2; 7 nucleotides agree with TRBD2. J lost 7 bases, V lost 5 bases, and 22 bases had no gene match. The CDR3 loop spans 19 amino acids. Looked up from germline, CDR1 is SGHVS and CDR2 is FQNEAQ. The CDR3 spells CASSPYRDVGGRGRGELFF. The CDR3 region has the DNA TGTGCCAGCAGCCCGTACCGCGACGTTGGCGGGAGAGGTCGCGGGGAGCTGTTTTTT.

The genes are TRBV14 and TRBJ1-2; possible D gene TRBD1, 6 bases. Germline V gene lookup returns CDR1 SGHDN and CDR2 FVKESK. The CDR3 sequence is 15 residues long. V lost 3 bases and J lost 6, with 17 bases in between. The CDR3 loop is CASSQQIGGANGYTF. As DNA, the CDR3 is TGTGCCAGCAGCCAGCAAATAGGGGGGGCTAATGGCTACACCTTC.

The gene calls are TRBV10-1 and TRBJ1-2; no reliable D call. The CDR3 totals 15 residues. V was clipped by 6 bases and J by 5 bases, with 19 bases between them. Germline CDR1 WNHNN, CDR2 SYGVQD (reference sequence). CDR3 DNA: TGCGCCAGCAGGGGGATTGTGGTGAAACTATATGGCTACACCTTC. It translates to CASRGIVVKLYGYTF.

This sequence joins TRBV19 and TRBJ2-7; the match to TRBD1 covers 9 bases. V was pared by 6 bases and J by 3 bases, with 6 bases of the junction left unmatched. There are 14 residues in the CDR3. Germline CDR1 LNHDA, CDR2 SQIVND (reference sequence). CDR3 amino acids: CASSVGTGYYEQYF. CDR3 nucleotide sequence: TGTGCCAGTAGCGTCGGGACAGGGTACTACGAGCAGTACTTC.

The V and J genes are TRBV6-4 and TRBJ2-3; TRBD2 might be the D (5 bases). The CDR3 covers 14 residues. The V end lost 5 bases, the J end lost 7 bases, and 16 bases lay between the germline ends. CDR1 and CDR2 (germline): MRHNA, SNTAGT. The CDR3 sequence: CASSKEGPGNTQYF. In DNA, the CDR3 is TGTGCCAGCAGTAAGGAAGGGCCCGGGAATACGCAGTATTTT.

The V call is TRBV30, the J call TRBJ1-1; D is unclear. CDR1 and CDR2 from the germline V gene are GTSNPN and SVGIG (reference sequence). Trimming stripped 7 bases from V and 1 base from J, with 7 bases between. The CDR3 totals 11 residues. The CDR3 DNA sequence: TGTGCCTCCCCGGGGAACACTGAAGCTTTCTTT. Amino acids: CASPGNTEAFF. Using reference TRBV30 and TRBJ1-1 for the parts outside the CDR3, the full variable domain is SQTIHQWPATLVQPVGSPLSLECTVEGTSNPNLYWYRQAAGRGLQLLFYSVGIGQISSEVPQNLSASRPQDRQFILSSKKLLLSDSGFYLCASPGNTEAFFGQGTRLTVV.

The chain links TRBV19 to TRBJ2-2; 13 bases match TRBD2. This CDR3 has 17 residues. The germline V gene encodes CDR1 LNHDA and CDR2 SQIVND (reference sequence). Trimming removed 4 bases from V and 4 bases from J; junction bases left unmatched: 6. CDR3 region: CASSTWTSGRGTGELFF. The CDR3 region has the DNA TGTGCCAGTAGTACCTGGACTAGCGGGAGAGGCACCGGGGAGCTGTTTTTT.

The rearrangement joins TRBV7-9 to TRBJ1-2; 7 nucleotides agree with TRBD1. The J segment lost 8 bases and the V segment lost 5 bases, leaving 11 bases of the junction unmatched. Per the germline V gene, CDR1 is SEHNR and CDR2 is FQNEAQ (reference sequence). The CDR3 contains 14 residues. CDR3 bases: TGTGCCAGCAGCCAGGGACAGCCTCCCGAGGGCTACACCTTC. Its protein is CASSQGQPPEGYTF.

The sample holds a few counts of this clone. The chain recombines TRBV7-9 with TRBJ2-7, with D perhaps TRBD2 (6 bases). V lost 10 bases and J lost 0, with 13 bases in between. CDR3 size: 13 residues. Germline V gene sequence: CDR1 SEHNR, CDR2 FQNEAQ (reference sequence). The CDR3 is CATRRESSYEQYF. In DNA, the CDR3 is TGTGCCACCCGTCGGGAGAGCTCCTACGAGCAGTACTTC.

The chain employs TRBV11-2 and TRBJ2-7, with 9 bases fitting TRBD2. CDR1 is SGHAT, CDR2 FQNNGV, per germline. CDR3 length equals 16 residues. The junction had 16 bases not matched to a gene; V was cut back by 6 bases and J by 7 bases. CDR3 loop: CASSTSGREGRVEQYF. CDR3 coding DNA: TGTGCCAGCAGTACCTCTGGGCGGGAGGGCCGTGTTGAGCAGTACTTC.

This clone has a single count. This chain joins TRBV5-1 and TRBJ1-4; D is uncertain. Trimming pared 4 bases from V and 0 bases from J, leaving 10 bases between. Germline loops: CDR1 SGHRS, CDR2 YFSETQ. The CDR3 spans 15 residues. CDR3 bases: TGCGCCAGCAGCGCCCAGACCGCAACTAATGAAAAACTGTTTTTT. This sequence encodes CASSAQTATNEKLFF.

The V call is TRBV19, the J call TRBJ2-1, with a weak D call TRBD2 (6 bases). The CDR3 has 10 amino acids. Per germline, CDR1 LNHDA and CDR2 SQIVND (reference sequence). V was pared by 5 bases and J by 12 bases, with 8 bases between. The CDR3 is CASSAGRQFF. The CDR3 DNA reads TGTGCCAGTAGTGCGGGGCGGCAGTTCTTC.

This clone appeared a single time. V usage is TRBV6-1 and J usage is TRBJ1-5; no clear D. Germline CDR1 is MNHNS and CDR2 is SASEGT. This CDR3 has 15 residues. V was pared by 7 bases and J by 5 bases, with 18 bases between. The CDR3 is CASKGPNIYYQPQHF. The CDR3 nucleotides are TGTGCCAGCAAAGGGCCCAACATATACTATCAGCCCCAGCATTTT.

The rearrangement joins TRBV30 to TRBJ2-7; no clear D. Trimming shortened V by 6 bases and J by 4 bases, and 16 bases separated the two germline ends. CDR1 and CDR2 (germline): GTSNPN, SVGIG (reference sequence). This CDR3 spans 13 amino acids. The CDR3 DNA reads TGTGCCTGCACCTCTACCCTTATGTACGAGCAGTACTTC. It is translated as CACTSTLMYEQYF.

This clone has a handful of counts. The J gene is TRBJ1-2, the V gene TRBV30, with 8 positions matching TRBD1. The germline V gene has CDR1 GTSNPN and CDR2 SVGIG (reference sequence). J gave up 4 bases and V 5 bases, and 6 bases lay outside the gene matches. The CDR3 is 13 amino acids. CDR3 sequence (DNA): TGTGCCTGGGCCCGAGGGACAGGCTATGGCTACACCTTC. It specifies CAWARGTGYGYTF.

CDR3 residues: CASSLAPDRYEQYF. The CDR3 DNA reads TGTGCCAGCAGCTTAGCCCCAGACCGTTACGAGCAGTACTTC. The V and J genes are TRBV11-2 and TRBJ2-7; D uncertain. The CDR3 contains 14 residues. V was clipped by 1 base and J by 4 bases, with 11 bases between them. The germline gives CDR1 SGHAT, CDR2 FQNNGV.

This chain links TRBV5-1 with TRBJ2-3, with D tentatively TRBD2 (6 bases). Trimming shortened V by 4 bases and J by 3 bases, and 15 bases separated the two germline ends. Germline V lookup: CDR1 SGHRS, CDR2 YFSETQ. The CDR3 is 15 residues long. The CDR3 nucleotides are TGCGCCAGCAGCCCCCCGGAGGGCCGGACAGATACGCAGTATTTT. The encoded protein is CASSPPEGRTDTQYF.

This chain connects TRBV4-1 to TRBJ2-7; the D is unclear. Germline CDR1 MGHRA, CDR2 YSYEKL. V lost 1 base and J 2 bases, leaving 9 bases between the germline ends. The CDR3 sequence is 14 residues long. CDR3 residues: CASSQGLDPYEQYF. CDR3 nucleotide sequence: TGCGCCAGCAGCCAAGGTTTAGATCCCTACGAGCAGTACTTC.

A note on this clone: A read error may account for a junction end that differs from germline. This chain uses TRBV7-7 with TRBJ2-5; D may correspond to TRBD1 or TRBD2 (5 bases each). The CDR3 sequence is 13 residues long. The germline gives CDR1 SSHAT, CDR2 FNYEAQ (reference sequence). The CDR3 region has the DNA TGTGCTAGCAGCTTGGGGGTGGAGGAGACCCAGTACTTC. Translating it yields CASSLGVEETQYF. Supplemented by reference TRBV7-7 and TRBJ2-5, the full variable domain reads GAGVSQSPRYKVTKRGQDVTLRCDPISSHATLYWYQQALGQGPEFLTYFNYEAQPDKSGLPSDRFSAERPEGSISTLTIQRTEQRDSAMYRCASSLGVEETQYFGPGTRLLVL.

This chain uses TRBV7-9 with TRBJ2-1, with D possibly TRBD2 on 7 matching bases. This CDR3 contains 15 residues. V gave up 8 bases and J gave up 5 bases, with 19 bases separating them. Germline CDR1 and CDR2: SEHNR and FQNEAQ (reference sequence). In DNA form, the CDR3 reads TGTGCCAGCCCCCTAGGGGGGGCGCGGAACAATGAGCAGTTCTTC. This codes for CASPLGGARNNEQFF.

The chain joins TRBV30 to TRBJ1-1; the D is unclear. Trimming shortened V by 3 bases and J by 0 bases, and 8 bases separated the two germline ends. The CDR3 length is 13 residues. Per the germline V gene, CDR1 is GTSNPN and CDR2 is SVGIG (reference sequence). CDR3 residues: CAWSGTLNTEAFF. CDR3 DNA: TGTGCCTGGAGCGGAACCCTGAACACTGAAGCTTTCTTT.

This chain links TRBV6-5 with TRBJ1-1, with D unresolved. Between the trimmed V and J ends, which lost 2 bases and 12 bases, there was a span of 10 bases. Germline assignment: CDR1 MNHEY and CDR2 SVGAGI. The CDR3 consists of 11 residues. CDR3 protein: CASSYPPETFF. CDR3 nucleotides: TGTGCCAGCAGTTACCCCCCGGAGACTTTCTTT.

V is TRBV28 and J is TRBJ1-1, with no clear D. The CDR3 contains 13 residues. Per germline, CDR1 MDHEN and CDR2 SYDVKM. Trimming left V 6 bases short and J 0 bases short, with 8 bases between. The CDR3 nucleotides are TGTGCCAGCAGGGTCCTCCTGAACACTGAAGCTTTCTTT. Encoded protein: CASRVLLNTEAFF.

The chain uses TRBV4-1 and TRBJ1-5, with D unresolved. V dropped 1 base and J dropped 7 bases, with 8 bases sitting between them. CDR3 length: 13 residues. The germline V gene encodes CDR1 MGHRA and CDR2 YSYEKL. CDR3 protein: CASSQVGGQPQHF. In DNA, the CDR3 is TGCGCCAGCAGCCAAGTAGGCGGGCAGCCCCAGCATTTT.

CDR3 sequence: CASTGRDTSYEQYF. CDR3 nucleotides: TGTGCCAGCACCGGAAGGGATACCTCCTACGAGCAGTACTTC. The V gene is TRBV6-5, the J gene TRBJ2-7; D unclear. Trimming pared 7 bases from V and 0 bases from J, leaving 13 bases between. There are 14 residues in the CDR3. Germline V gives CDR1 MNHEY, CDR2 SVGAGI.

The rearrangement uses TRBV5-1 and TRBJ1-2; no firm D call. Trimming stripped 0 bases from V and 8 bases from J, with 11 bases between. In germline, CDR1 is SGHRS, CDR2 YFSETQ. The CDR3 totals 13 residues. CDR3 in amino acids: CASSLAPLQGYTF. The CDR3, as DNA: TGCGCCAGCAGCTTGGCGCCCCTTCAGGGCTACACCTTC.

This clone was counted a single time. V usage is TRBV6-6 and J usage is TRBJ2-7; no clear D. The ends were cut back, 8 bases at V and 6 bases at J, with 23 bases in the middle. This CDR3 is 15 amino acids long. Germline CDR1 is MNHNY and CDR2 is SVGAGI (reference sequence). CDR3 loop: CASGRGSAGSAEQYF. The CDR3 DNA reads as TGTGCCAGCGGCAGAGGCTCAGCTGGATCCGCCGAGCAGTACTTC.

J is TRBJ2-6 and V is TRBV19; D is possibly TRBD2 (5 bases). CDR1 is LNHDA, CDR2 SQIVND, per germline (reference sequence). V shed 7 bases and J shed 0 bases, with 10 bases lying between them. CDR3 length equals 15 residues. In nucleotides, the CDR3 is TGTGCCAGTATGAGGGCGAGCTCTGGGGCCAACGTCCTGACTTTC. Amino acids: CASMRASSGANVLTF.